This TCR beta chain was sequenced in a study of post-analysis software for immune sequencing data. Germline V CDR1 and CDR2: DFQATT, SNEGSKA (reference sequence). V gave up 0 bases and J gave up 3 bases; unmatched junction bases: 8. This CDR3 is 16 amino acids long. Points from the study as a whole: The five TRBV segments detected at higher frequency in patients than in controls included TRBV5-6, TRBV5-1 and TRBV20-1. F measure showed strong co-clustering of same-batch samples.

TCR beta cDNA libraries included unique molecular identifiers. TCRdb re-called the PCR reads with MiXCR, one entry per CDR3 protein. Of 800,000 to 950,000 distinct CDR3 sequences detected, approximately 57% appear once; the ten largest clones hold about 4.5%. Notes on this clonotype: Its antigen is still unknown.

This clonotype was obtained from a girl between 5 and 17 years old with multiple sclerosis. The chain employs TRBV20-1 and TRBJ2-7; TRBD1 matches at 10 bases. Input material: blood. CDR3 sequence (DNA): TGCAGTGCTAGAGATCCGGGACAGGGGAGACTCTACGAGCAGTACTTC. It translates to CSARDPGQGRLYEQYF.